The entry below gives a single T cell receptor (beta chain) sequence along with its context. TCRdb analysed the RT-PCR reads with MiXCR anew, one entry per CDR3 protein. The sample lists about 680,000 distinct CDR3 sequences; 14% were seen once. CDR3 length: 15 amino acids. The germline V gene has CDR1 SGHTA and CDR2 FQGNSA. The V and J ends lost 2 bases and 7 bases, in that order; junction bases with no gene match: 3. The V gene is TRBV7-2, the J gene TRBJ1-4; 11 bases fit TRBD1. Sequenced material: memory CD4+ T cells from blood. This TCR came from a female donor in good health, serving as a healthy control. The CDR3 DNA is TGTGCCAGCAGCTTACGCGGGACAGGGGGTGAAAAACTGTTTTTT. Translating it yields CASSLRGTGGEKLFF.